The rows below give T cell receptor beta chains drawn from one sample of a study of beta chain features in type 1 diabetes. This table comes from immunoSEQ multiplex PCR, and its TCRdb copy is limited to in-frame clones, with some not included. The data contain about 620,000 clones, around 15% of them singletons. Sequencing used naive CD4+ T cells from blood. The receptors here all came from a man younger than 35 in good health. Both conserved end residues are part of each CDR3. Fields, in order: D gene, V gene, clone size, J gene, CDR3 protein, CDR3 DNA. D genes are given only for firm matches. Rows may omit the clone size; those that give it use once, few, many or a size class.

TRBD2	TRBV30	few	TRBJ2-5	CAGRLSGGGETQYF	TGTGCCGGGCGACTTAGCGGGGGCGGGGAGACCCAGTACTTC
-	TRBV6-6	-	TRBJ2-6	CASRGSGANVLTF	TGTGCCAGCAGGGGTTCTGGGGCCAACGTCCTGACTTTC
TRBD1	TRBV9	-	TRBJ1-1	CASSVAFGDRDF	TGTGCCAGCAGCGTAGCGTTCGGGGACAGGGACTTT
-	TRBV6-5	-	TRBJ2-7	CASSYTFTGEQYF	TGTGCCAGCAGTTATACTTTTACTGGCGAGCAGTACTTC
TRBD1	TRBV27	-	TRBJ1-2	CASSLSGTGVGYGYTF	TGTGCCAGCAGTTTATCGGGGACAGGGGTTGGCTATGGCTACACCTTC
TRBD2	TRBV5-4	few	TRBJ2-2	CASSLQRGGAGELFF	TGTGCCAGCAGCTTGCAGCGGGGGGGCGCCGGGGAGCTGTTTTTT
TRBD1	TRBV6-5	-	TRBJ1-5	CASSRGQSNQPQHF	TGTGCCAGCAGCCGGGGACAGAGCAATCAGCCCCAGCATTTT
-	TRBV28	-	TRBJ2-3	CASPLRRSDTDTQYF	TGTGCCAGCCCCCTAAGGCGGAGTGACACAGATACGCAGTATTTT
-	TRBV7-2	-	TRBJ2-7	CASSSTGRYEQYF	TGTGCCAGCAGCTCGACAGGGAGGTACGAGCAGTACTTC
-	TRBV18	-	TRBJ2-3	CASSPGTQSTDTQYF	TGTGCCAGCTCACCCGGGACACAAAGCACAGATACGCAGTATTTT
TRBD2	TRBV7-6	-	TRBJ2-1	CASSSTSGTKQFF	TGTGCCAGCAGCTCCACTAGCGGGACAAAGCAGTTCTTC
-	TRBV27	few	TRBJ2-7	CASSMRAGGYEQYF	TGTGCCAGCAGTATGCGGGCCGGGGGATACGAGCAGTACTTC
-	TRBV27	few	TRBJ1-1	CASRVQGGDTEAFF	TGTGCCAGCAGAGTACAGGGAGGGGACACTGAAGCTTTCTTT
-	TRBV7-9	few	TRBJ2-3	CASSLEGSTDTQYF	TGTGCCAGCAGCTTAGAAGGTAGCACAGATACGCAGTATTTT
-	TRBV10-3	-	TRBJ2-3	CAIRTSTDTQYF	TGTGCCATCAGGACCTCCACAGATACGCAGTATTTT
-	TRBV2	-	TRBJ2-7	CASRGSTSSYEQYF	TGTGCCAGCAGAGGGAGCACGTCCTCCTACGAGCAGTACTTC
TRBD1	TRBV5-4	few	TRBJ2-3	CATEVDRGTDTQYF	TGTGCCACCGAAGTAGACAGGGGCACAGATACGCAGTATTTT
TRBD1	TRBV6-5	-	TRBJ2-3	CASSYRGASTDTQYF	TGTGCCAGCAGCTACAGGGGAGCTAGCACAGATACGCAGTATTTT
-	TRBV30	-	TRBJ1-5	CAWSVLQGNQPQHF	TGTGCCTGGAGTGTCCTACAGGGCAATCAGCCCCAGCATTTT
TRBD1	TRBV9	-	TRBJ1-1	CASSPRTGYGMNTEAFF	TGTGCCAGCAGCCCGCGGACAGGGTATGGCATGAACACTGAAGCTTTCTTT
TRBD2	TRBV4-2	-	TRBJ2-1	CASSQDRAGGGYNEQFF	TGTGCCAGCAGCCAAGACCGTGCGGGAGGTGGTTACAATGAGCAGTTCTTC
TRBD1	TRBV30	few	TRBJ1-2	CAWRRTGQTYGYTF	TGTGCCTGGAGGCGGACAGGGCAGACCTATGGCTACACCTTC
-	TRBV7-2	-	TRBJ2-7	CASSLGQGLYEQYF	TGTGCCAGCAGCTTAGGTCAGGGGCTATACGAGCAGTACTTC
TRBD1	TRBV25-1	few	TRBJ2-5	CASSDLRGQGPQETQYF	TGTGCCAGCAGTGATCTTAGGGGACAGGGTCCTCAAGAGACCCAGTACTTC
-	TRBV14	-	TRBJ2-1	CASSQPTGFRSYNEQFF	TGTGCCAGCAGCCAACCAACAGGGTTCCGATCTTACAATGAGCAGTTCTTC
-	TRBV25-1	few	TRBJ2-5	CASSDFSRVVRETQYF	TGTGCCAGCAGTGATTTCTCGCGGGTGGTTCGGGAGACCCAGTACTTC
-	TRBV10-3	-	TRBJ2-3	CAIGPAGKPSTDTQYF	TGTGCCATCGGGCCGGCGGGGAAACCTAGCACAGATACGCAGTATTTT
TRBD2	TRBV7-2	few	TRBJ2-4	CASSLETSGPAQYF	TGTGCCAGCAGCTTAGAAACTAGCGGGCCCGCCCAGTACTTC
-	TRBV13	few	TRBJ2-1	CASSPWSYNEQFF	TGTGCCAGCAGCCCCTGGAGTTACAATGAGCAGTTCTTC
-	TRBV15	few	TRBJ2-7	CATSRDVYEQYF	TGTGCCACCAGCAGAGATGTCTACGAGCAGTACTTC
-	TRBV7-9	-	TRBJ2-1	CASSLGQGLYNEQFF	TGTGCCAGCAGCTTAGGACAGGGACTATACAATGAGCAGTTCTTC
-	TRBV28	-	TRBJ2-2	CALQGVNTGELFF	TGTGCCCTACAAGGCGTTAACACCGGGGAGCTGTTTTTT
-	TRBV7-9	-	TRBJ2-3	CASRLGDTQYF	TGTGCCAGCAGGTTAGGAGATACGCAGTATTTT
TRBD1	TRBV4-1	-	TRBJ2-2	CASSYRTGVSTGELFF	TGCGCCAGCAGCTACCGGACAGGGGTGTCGACCGGGGAGCTGTTTTTT
-	TRBV28	few	TRBJ1-5	CASINGGIGNQPQHF	TGTGCCAGCATAAATGGAGGGATCGGCAATCAGCCCCAGCATTTT
-	TRBV10-3	few	TRBJ1-1	CAISGRLQTLNTEAFF	TGTGCCATCAGTGGAAGACTCCAGACTCTGAACACTGAAGCTTTCTTT
-	TRBV7-3	few	TRBJ2-7	CASSLSGNEQYF	TGTGCCAGCAGCTTATCTGGGAACGAGCAGTACTTC
TRBD1	TRBV6-6	few	TRBJ1-2	CASSPTGGWYGYTF	TGTGCCAGCAGTCCCACAGGGGGCTGGTATGGCTACACCTTC
-	TRBV18	-	TRBJ2-1	CASSSRAEGGHNEQFF	TGTGCCAGCTCATCTCGAGCGGAGGGAGGCCACAATGAGCAGTTCTTC
-	TRBV11-2	-	TRBJ2-2	CASSRSRVGGELFF	TGTGCCAGCAGCCGCTCTCGCGTGGGCGGGGAGCTGTTTTTT
-	TRBV7-3	-	TRBJ1-2	CASSLMANYGYTF	TGTGCCAGCAGCTTAATGGCGAACTATGGCTACACCTTC
TRBD1	TRBV5-1	few	TRBJ2-1	CASSLRTGRSSYNEQFF	TGCGCCAGCAGCTTAAGGACAGGGCGGAGCTCCTACAATGAGCAGTTCTTC
-	TRBV21-1	-	TRBJ2-5	CASRPGRAGETQYF	TGTGCCAGCAGACCCGGGAGGGCCGGAGAGACCCAGTACTTC
-	TRBV5-1	-	TRBJ1-1	CASSSRVAGTEAFF	TGCGCCAGCAGCTCTCGGGTGGCAGGCACTGAAGCTTTCTTT
TRBD2	TRBV29-1	-	TRBJ2-2	CVPGTPSGGRVSGELFF	TGCGTCCCGGGGACACCAAGCGGCGGGAGGGTATCCGGGGAGCTGTTTTTT
TRBD1	TRBV7-9	few	TRBJ1-2	CASSLGGTSTGGIYGYTF	TGTGCCAGCAGCTTAGGCGGGACTTCGACAGGGGGTATCTATGGCTACACCTTC
-	TRBV28	few	TRBJ2-6	CASSFPLPLRITQSGANVLTF	TGTGCCAGCAGTTTCCCTCTCCCCCTCAGGATTACTCAGTCTGGGGCCAACGTCCTGACTTTC
TRBD2	TRBV9	few	TRBJ2-1	CASSAQRGGYNEQFF	TGTGCCAGCAGCGCTCAGCGGGGGGGTTACAATGAGCAGTTCTTC
-	TRBV7-9	-	TRBJ2-2	CASSPRGGLNSANTGELFF	TGTGCCAGCAGTCCTAGAGGGGGTCTTAACTCCGCGAACACCGGGGAGCTGTTTTTT
TRBD1	TRBV5-1	-	TRBJ2-1	CASSWTGGYNEQFF	TGCGCCAGCAGCTGGACAGGGGGCTACAATGAGCAGTTCTTC
TRBD1	TRBV4-1	-	TRBJ2-1	CASRRVRDRFNEQFF	TGCGCCAGCCGGCGTGTGAGGGACAGGTTCAATGAGCAGTTCTTC
-	TRBV7-2	many	TRBJ2-6	CASSSTGTGANVLTF	TGTGCCAGCAGCTCGACAGGAACTGGGGCCAACGTCCTGACTTTC
-	TRBV4-2	-	TRBJ2-2	CASSPDFTGELFF	TGTGCCAGCAGCCCGGACTTCACCGGGGAGCTGTTTTTT
-	TRBV6-6	once	TRBJ2-1	CASSSGQIFTNEQFF	TGTGCCAGCAGTTCGGGACAAATTTTCACCAATGAGCAGTTCTTC
-	TRBV20-1	-	TRBJ1-1	CSDRVNTEAFF	TGCAGTGATAGGGTGAACACTGAAGCTTTCTTT
-	TRBV20-1	-	TRBJ1-2	CSASRAIGYTF	TGCAGTGCTAGCAGGGCGATTGGCTACACCTTC
-	TRBV7-6	-	TRBJ1-3	CASSLETGNTIYF	TGTGCCAGCAGCCTGGAAACTGGAAACACCATATATTTT
TRBD1	TRBV6-5	few	TRBJ2-7	CASSSPTAGGYEQYF	TGTGCCAGCAGTTCCCCGACTGCAGGGGGCTACGAGCAGTACTTC
-	TRBV7-8	-	TRBJ2-3	CASSLRGPSTDTQYF	TGTGCCAGCAGCTTGCGGGGGCCCAGCACAGATACGCAGTATTTT
-	TRBV4-2	-	TRBJ2-7	CASSQDSGYEQYF	TGTGCCAGCAGCCAAGATAGCGGCTACGAGCAGTACTTC